The present T cell receptor beta chain was sequenced within a study of blood T cells in healthy people across ages. Study-wide points: Expanded clonotype changes were possibly confounded by unknown donor CMV status.

Combining a sample-barcoded 5' primer with a J-beta primer mix, a second PCR ran for about 7 to 12 cycles. A template-switch adaptor containing 12 random nucleotides labeled each cDNA molecule. Samples each returned at least 3 million CDR3-containing paired-end reads. One entry per CDR3 protein, called by TCRdb with MiXCR from the 5' RACE reads. The data contain some 900,000 distinct CDR3 sequences, approximately 49% of them singletons. As concerns this clonotype: Its antigen is not known.

There are 15 residues in the CDR3. The germline V gene encodes CDR1 MGHRA and CDR2 YSYEKL. V lost 1 base and J 3 bases, leaving 13 bases between the germline ends. Every participating donor contributed 8 to 10 milliliters of peripheral blood through a draw. This receptor was identified in a man aged 25-45 years in good health. What was sequenced was blood. V gene TRBV4-1 combines with J gene TRBJ2-7; weak D call: TRBD1 (6 bases). In DNA, the CDR3 is TGCGCCAGCAGCCAAGGGGGGCAGACGATCTACGAGCAGTACTTC. Protein product: CASSQGGQTIYEQYF.